These T cell receptor beta chains were read from a single sample in a study of blood T cell repertoires in COVID-19. Sequencing was performed with immunoSEQ multiplex PCR; in TCRdb, only in-frame clones are kept and a portion is missing. The repertoire has roughly 260,000 clones, roughly 87% of them found once; the top ten carry 2.2%. Sequences were obtained from peripheral blood. The receptor source for this set is a woman in her fifties or sixties who had recovered from COVID-19. CDR3s include the opening cysteine and the closing phenylalanine or tryptophan. D genes are given only for firm matches. Part of the rows lack a size; the others show once, few, many or a class for expanded clones.

d_gene: NA
j_gene: TRBJ2-7
len: 13
abundance: NA
v_gene: TRBV12-3/TRBV12-4
CDR3nt: TGTGCCAGCAGTTCTCCAGGGAACCGCGAGCAGTACTTC
CDR3aa: CASSSPGNREQYF

d_gene: NA
j_gene: TRBJ1-5
len: 15
abundance: NA
v_gene: TRBV7-2
CDR3nt: TGTGCCAGCAGTTATAACCCCGGGAACCATCAGCCCCAGCATTTT
CDR3aa: CASSYNPGNHQPQHF

d_gene: NA
j_gene: TRBJ1-3
len: 14
abundance: NA
v_gene: TRBV10-2
CDR3nt: TGCGCCAGCAGCACAGGGTTTCTAGGAAACACCATATATTTT
CDR3aa: CASSTGFLGNTIYF

d_gene: NA
j_gene: TRBJ2-1
len: 11
abundance: NA
v_gene: TRBV20-1
CDR3nt: TGCAGCCTACTAACAGGGTTTCAAGGGTTCTTC
CDR3aa: CSLLTGFQGFF

d_gene: NA
j_gene: TRBJ1-2
len: 12
abundance: NA
v_gene: TRBV3-1/TRBV3-2
CDR3nt: TGTGCCAGCAGCCTCCACAGGGACGGCTACACCTTC
CDR3aa: CASSLHRDGYTF

d_gene: TRBD1
j_gene: TRBJ2-2
len: 16
abundance: NA
v_gene: TRBV5-1
CDR3nt: TGCGCCAGCAGCCGGAGAGACAGGGGAGGCACCGGGGAGCTGTTTTTT
CDR3aa: CASSRRDRGGTGELFF

d_gene: TRBD1
j_gene: TRBJ1-5
len: 14
abundance: NA
v_gene: TRBV5-5
CDR3nt: TGTGCCAGCAGCTTGAGGCAGGGGGGTCAGCCCCAGCATTTT
CDR3aa: CASSLRQGGQPQHF

d_gene: TRBD2
j_gene: TRBJ2-5
len: 12
abundance: NA
v_gene: TRBV9
CDR3nt: TGTGCCAGCGGGAGGGCCGAAGAGACCCAGTACTTC
CDR3aa: CASGRAEETQYF

d_gene: TRBD1
j_gene: TRBJ1-1
len: 14
abundance: NA
v_gene: TRBV7-9
CDR3nt: TGTGCCAGCAGCTTAGGGGCAGGGGGTACTGAAGCTTTCTTT
CDR3aa: CASSLGAGGTEAFF

d_gene: TRBD2
j_gene: TRBJ2-3
len: 16
abundance: NA
v_gene: TRBV5-1
CDR3nt: TGCGCCAGCAGCTTGGGACTAGCGGGGATCACAGATACGCAGTATTTT
CDR3aa: CASSLGLAGITDTQYF

d_gene: NA
j_gene: TRBJ2-5
len: 15
abundance: once
v_gene: TRBV7-2
CDR3nt: TGTGCCAGCAGCTTACGGGCGGGGATCCAAGAGACCCAGTACTTC
CDR3aa: CASSLRAGIQETQYF

d_gene: TRBD1
j_gene: TRBJ2-7
len: 14
abundance: once
v_gene: TRBV4-1
CDR3nt: TGCGCCAGCAGCCGGGGACAGGCTACCTACGAGCAGTACTTC
CDR3aa: CASSRGQATYEQYF

d_gene: NA
j_gene: TRBJ2-5
len: 15
abundance: NA
v_gene: TRBV19
CDR3nt: TGTGCCAGTAGTCCTGTGGGGGGAGCCCAAGAGACCCAGTACTTC
CDR3aa: CASSPVGGAQETQYF

d_gene: NA
j_gene: TRBJ1-2
len: 13
abundance: NA
v_gene: TRBV19
CDR3nt: TGTGCCAGTAGTATGTGGGCCGCCTATGGCTACACCTTC
CDR3aa: CASSMWAAYGYTF

d_gene: NA
j_gene: TRBJ2-6
len: 16
abundance: NA
v_gene: TRBV15
CDR3nt: TGTGCCACCAGCAGAGTTTCCTTCTCTGGGGCCAACGTCCTGACTTTC
CDR3aa: CATSRVSFSGANVLTF

d_gene: NA
j_gene: TRBJ2-1
len: 13
abundance: NA
v_gene: TRBV12-3/TRBV12-4
CDR3nt: TGTGCCAGCAGTTTAGTTCTAGCCGGTGAGCAGTTCTTC
CDR3aa: CASSLVLAGEQFF

d_gene: NA
j_gene: TRBJ2-7
len: 15
abundance: NA
v_gene: TRBV28
CDR3nt: TGTGCCAGCAGTTTATTTCGGACTCACTCCTACGAGCAGTACTTC
CDR3aa: CASSLFRTHSYEQYF

d_gene: TRBD1
j_gene: TRBJ2-1
len: 14
abundance: NA
v_gene: TRBV7-3
CDR3nt: TGTGCCAGCAGCTTAAAGGGGGCTACCGCGGGTGTTGTCTTC
CDR3aa: CASSLKGATAGVVF

d_gene: TRBD2
j_gene: TRBJ2-2
len: 16
abundance: many
v_gene: TRBV30
CDR3nt: TGTGCCTGGAGTGTACTTGAGGTAGCGGGTAATGTGGAGCTGTTTTTT
CDR3aa: CAWSVLEVAGNVELFF

d_gene: NA
j_gene: TRBJ1-3
len: 14
abundance: NA
v_gene: TRBV9
CDR3nt: TGTGCCAGCAGCGTCCCAGGGAATGGAAACACCATATATTTT
CDR3aa: CASSVPGNGNTIYF

d_gene: TRBD2
j_gene: TRBJ2-3
len: 15
abundance: NA
v_gene: TRBV30
CDR3nt: TGTGCCTGGAGTCTCCTAGCGGGGGGCACAGATACGCAGTATTTT
CDR3aa: CAWSLLAGGTDTQYF

d_gene: NA
j_gene: TRBJ1-1
len: 13
abundance: NA
v_gene: TRBV11-2
CDR3nt: TGTGCCAGCAGCTATGCTAGAAAAACTGAAGCTTTCTTT
CDR3aa: CASSYARKTEAFF

d_gene: NA
j_gene: TRBJ2-5
len: 13
abundance: NA
v_gene: TRBV5-1
CDR3nt: TGCGCCAGCAGTATCGGGGGACAAGAGACCCAGTACTTC
CDR3aa: CASSIGGQETQYF

d_gene: NA
j_gene: TRBJ1-1
len: 13
abundance: few
v_gene: TRBV18
CDR3nt: TGTGCCAGCTCACCGCAGGTTAACACTGAAGCTTTCTTT
CDR3aa: CASSPQVNTEAFF

d_gene: TRBD1
j_gene: TRBJ2-3
len: 15
abundance: NA
v_gene: TRBV5-1
CDR3nt: TGCGCCAGCAGCTTGCGACAGGGGAGCACAGATACGCAGTATTTT
CDR3aa: CASSLRQGSTDTQYF

d_gene: NA
j_gene: TRBJ1-4
len: 14
abundance: NA
v_gene: TRBV30
CDR3nt: TGTGCCTGGATGGGGCAGGGTACTAATGAAAAACTGTTTTTT
CDR3aa: CAWMGQGTNEKLFF

d_gene: NA
j_gene: TRBJ2-4
len: 16
abundance: once
v_gene: TRBV5-8
CDR3nt: TGTGCCAGCAGCTTCGGACAGTCCTTAGCCAAAAACATTCAGTACTTC
CDR3aa: CASSFGQSLAKNIQYF

d_gene: TRBD2
j_gene: TRBJ2-7
len: 16
abundance: NA
v_gene: TRBV15
CDR3nt: TGTGCCACCAGCAGAGACTGGCGGGGGATTCCCTACGAGCAGTACTTC
CDR3aa: CATSRDWRGIPYEQYF

d_gene: NA
j_gene: TRBJ2-2
len: 17
abundance: once
v_gene: TRBV28
CDR3nt: TGTGCCAGCAGTTCCCCCTACCAGGGGCTAAACACCGGGGAGCTGTTTTTT
CDR3aa: CASSSPYQGLNTGELFF

d_gene: NA
j_gene: TRBJ1-1
len: 16
abundance: NA
v_gene: TRBV28
CDR3nt: TGTGCCAGCAGTTCGATTACTCCACGGTTAGCCCCTGAAGCTTTCTTT
CDR3aa: CASSSITPRLAPEAFF

d_gene: NA
j_gene: TRBJ2-5
len: 14
abundance: once
v_gene: TRBV5-1
CDR3nt: TGCGCCAGCAGCTTGTCGAGGGTGGGAGAGACCCAGTACTTC
CDR3aa: CASSLSRVGETQYF

d_gene: TRBD1
j_gene: TRBJ2-5
len: 14
abundance: NA
v_gene: TRBV5-1
CDR3nt: TGCGCCAGCAGCCCAGGGACAGGGGTGGAGACCCAGTACTTC
CDR3aa: CASSPGTGVETQYF

d_gene: TRBD1
j_gene: TRBJ2-5
len: 14
abundance: NA
v_gene: TRBV14
CDR3nt: TGTGCCAGCAGCTGGACAGGGGCTCAAGAGACCCAGTACTTC
CDR3aa: CASSWTGAQETQYF

d_gene: NA
j_gene: TRBJ2-1
len: 15
abundance: NA
v_gene: TRBV19
CDR3nt: TGTGCCAGTAGTAATTGGCAGGGCCAGGACGGTGAGCAGTTCTTC
CDR3aa: CASSNWQGQDGEQFF

d_gene: NA
j_gene: TRBJ1-2
len: 13
abundance: NA
v_gene: TRBV27
CDR3nt: TGTGCCAGCCGAGACACATTTAACTATGGCTACACCTTC
CDR3aa: CASRDTFNYGYTF

d_gene: TRBD1
j_gene: TRBJ1-2
len: 15
abundance: NA
v_gene: TRBV28
CDR3nt: TGTGCCAGCTGCAATCCCGGGACAGGGGACTATGGCTACACCTTC
CDR3aa: CASCNPGTGDYGYTF

d_gene: NA
j_gene: TRBJ1-2
len: 13
abundance: few
v_gene: TRBV18
CDR3nt: TGTGCCAGCTCACAAGCGATCCAGCGGGGCTACACCTTC
CDR3aa: CASSQAIQRGYTF

d_gene: NA
j_gene: TRBJ2-5
len: 13
abundance: NA
v_gene: TRBV7-3
CDR3nt: TGTGCCAGCAGCTTACAGGTCGGCTGGGCCCAGTACTTC
CDR3aa: CASSLQVGWAQYF

d_gene: TRBD2
j_gene: TRBJ2-5
len: 14
abundance: NA
v_gene: TRBV3-1/TRBV3-2
CDR3nt: TGTGCCAGCAGCAGAAGGACTAGCGGAGAGACCCAGTACTTC
CDR3aa: CASSRRTSGETQYF

d_gene: NA
j_gene: TRBJ2-1
len: 14
abundance: NA
v_gene: TRBV7-3
CDR3nt: TGTGCCAGCAGCTTGAGGGGGGGCCCCAATGAGCAGTTCTTC
CDR3aa: CASSLRGGPNEQFF

d_gene: TRBD1
j_gene: TRBJ1-1
len: 18
abundance: NA
v_gene: TRBV19
CDR3nt: TGTGCCAGTAGTGCCCGATGGGACAGGAGGAGATCAAACACTGAAGCTTTCTTT
CDR3aa: CASSARWDRRRSNTEAFF

d_gene: TRBD1
j_gene: TRBJ2-1
len: 14
abundance: NA
v_gene: TRBV19
CDR3nt: TGTGCCAGTAGTAATACACAGGGGCCAAATGAGCAGTTCTTC
CDR3aa: CASSNTQGPNEQFF